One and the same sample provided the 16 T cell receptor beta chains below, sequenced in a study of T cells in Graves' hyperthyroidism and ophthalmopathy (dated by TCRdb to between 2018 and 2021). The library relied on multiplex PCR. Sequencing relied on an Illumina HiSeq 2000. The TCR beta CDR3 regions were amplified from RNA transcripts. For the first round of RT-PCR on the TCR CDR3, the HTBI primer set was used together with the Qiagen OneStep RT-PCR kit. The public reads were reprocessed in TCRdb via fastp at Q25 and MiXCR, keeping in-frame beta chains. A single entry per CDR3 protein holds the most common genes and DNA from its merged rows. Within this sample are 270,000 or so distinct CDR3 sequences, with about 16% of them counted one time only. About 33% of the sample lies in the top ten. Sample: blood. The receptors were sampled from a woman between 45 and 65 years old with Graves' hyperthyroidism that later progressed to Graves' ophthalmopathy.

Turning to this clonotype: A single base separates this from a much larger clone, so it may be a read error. CDR3: CASRDRVTNTGELFF. CDR3 bases: TGTGCCAGCAGAGACAGGGTGACGAACACCGGGGAGCTGTTTTTT. The J gene is TRBJ2-2, the V gene TRBV2; TRBD1 matches at 7 bases. The CDR3 contains 15 residues. J lost 0 bases, V lost 6 bases, and 4 bases had no gene match. CDR1 is SNHLY and CDR2 is FYNNEI in the germline V gene.

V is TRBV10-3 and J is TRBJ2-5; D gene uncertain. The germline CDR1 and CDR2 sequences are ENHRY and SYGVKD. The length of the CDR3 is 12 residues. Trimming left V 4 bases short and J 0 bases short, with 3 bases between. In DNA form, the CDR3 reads TGTGCCATCAGTGGAAACCAAGAGACCCAGTACTTC. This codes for CAISGNQETQYF.

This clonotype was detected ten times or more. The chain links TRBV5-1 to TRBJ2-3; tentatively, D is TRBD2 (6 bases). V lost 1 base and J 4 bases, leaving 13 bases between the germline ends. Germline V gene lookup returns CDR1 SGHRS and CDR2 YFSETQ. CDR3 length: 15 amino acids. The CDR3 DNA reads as TGCGCCAGCAGCTTGACGGGAGTAGGGGCAGATACGCAGTATTTT. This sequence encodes CASSLTGVGADTQYF.

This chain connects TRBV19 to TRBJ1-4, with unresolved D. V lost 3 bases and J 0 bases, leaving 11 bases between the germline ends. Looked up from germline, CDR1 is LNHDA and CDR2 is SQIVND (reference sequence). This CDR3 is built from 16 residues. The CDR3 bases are TGTGCCAGTAGTATGAAAGGGCAGGCAACTAATGAAAAACTGTTTTTT. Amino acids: CASSMKGQATNEKLFF. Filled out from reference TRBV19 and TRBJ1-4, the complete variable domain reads DGGITQSPKYLFRKEGQNVTLSCEQNLNHDAMYWYRQDPGQGLRLIYYSQIVNDFQKGDIAEGYSVSREKKESFPLTVTSAQKNPTAFYLCASSMKGQATNEKLFFGSGTQLSVL.

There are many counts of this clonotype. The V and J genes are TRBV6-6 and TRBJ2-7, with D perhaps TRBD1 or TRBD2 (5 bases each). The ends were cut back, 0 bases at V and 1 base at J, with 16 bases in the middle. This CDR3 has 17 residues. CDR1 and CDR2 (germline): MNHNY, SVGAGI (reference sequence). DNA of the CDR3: TGTGCCAGCAGTTACTCGACTATGGGGCGAGTATCCTACGAGCAGTACTTC. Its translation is CASSYSTMGRVSYEQYF.

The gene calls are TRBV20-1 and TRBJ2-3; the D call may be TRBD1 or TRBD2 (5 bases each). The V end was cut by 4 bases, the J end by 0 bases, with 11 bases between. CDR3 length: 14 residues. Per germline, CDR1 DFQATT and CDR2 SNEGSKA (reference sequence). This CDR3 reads CSATYRDSTDTQYF. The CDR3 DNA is TGCAGTGCTACCTACCGGGACAGCACAGATACGCAGTATTTT.

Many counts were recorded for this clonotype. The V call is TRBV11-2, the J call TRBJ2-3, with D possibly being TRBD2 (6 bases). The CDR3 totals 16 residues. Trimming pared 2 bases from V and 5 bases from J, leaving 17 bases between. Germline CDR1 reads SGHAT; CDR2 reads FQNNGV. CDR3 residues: CASSLIPSSARDTQYF. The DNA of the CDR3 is TGTGCCAGCAGCTTAATCCCATCTAGCGCAAGAGATACGCAGTATTTT.

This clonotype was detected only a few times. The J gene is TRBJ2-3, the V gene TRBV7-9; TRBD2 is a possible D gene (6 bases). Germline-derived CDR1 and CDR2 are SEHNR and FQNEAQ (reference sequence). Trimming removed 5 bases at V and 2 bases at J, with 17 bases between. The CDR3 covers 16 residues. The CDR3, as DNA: TGTGCCAGCAGCGACCCGGTGGAGGGCAACACAGATACGCAGTATTTT. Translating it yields CASSDPVEGNTDTQYF.

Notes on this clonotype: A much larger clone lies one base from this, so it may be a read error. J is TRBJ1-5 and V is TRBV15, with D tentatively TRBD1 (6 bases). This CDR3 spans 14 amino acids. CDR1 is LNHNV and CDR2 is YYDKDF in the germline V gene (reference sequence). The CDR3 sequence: CATSEGGPNRPQHF. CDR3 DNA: TGTGCCACCAGCGAGGGGGGCCCCAATCGGCCCCAGCATTTT.

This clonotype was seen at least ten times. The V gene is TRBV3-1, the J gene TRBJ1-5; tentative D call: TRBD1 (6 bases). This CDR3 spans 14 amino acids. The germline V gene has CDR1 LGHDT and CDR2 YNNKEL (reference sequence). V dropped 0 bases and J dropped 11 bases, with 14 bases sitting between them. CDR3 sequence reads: CASSQDLGARAQHF. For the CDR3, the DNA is TGTGCCAGCAGCCAAGATTTGGGGGCTAGGGCCCAGCATTTT.

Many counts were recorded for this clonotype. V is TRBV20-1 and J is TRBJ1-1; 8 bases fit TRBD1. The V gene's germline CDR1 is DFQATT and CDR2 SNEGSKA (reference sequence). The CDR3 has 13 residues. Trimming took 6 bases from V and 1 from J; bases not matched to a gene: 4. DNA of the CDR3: TGCAGTGCCCGGGGACAGGAGAACACTGAAGCTTTCTTT. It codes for CSARGQENTEAFF.

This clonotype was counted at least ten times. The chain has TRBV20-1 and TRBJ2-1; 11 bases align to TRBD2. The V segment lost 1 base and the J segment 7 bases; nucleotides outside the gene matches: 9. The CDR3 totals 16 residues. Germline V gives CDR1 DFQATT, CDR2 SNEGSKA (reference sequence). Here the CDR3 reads CSARGSGGALHNEQFF. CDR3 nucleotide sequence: TGCAGTGCTAGAGGTAGCGGGGGGGCCTTACATAATGAGCAGTTCTTC.

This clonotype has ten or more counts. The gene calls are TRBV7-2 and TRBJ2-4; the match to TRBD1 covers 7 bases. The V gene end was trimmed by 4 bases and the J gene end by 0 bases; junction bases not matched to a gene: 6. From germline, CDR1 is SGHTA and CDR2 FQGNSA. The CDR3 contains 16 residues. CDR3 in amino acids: CASSSGQEIAKNIQYF. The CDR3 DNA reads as TGTGCCAGCAGCTCTGGACAGGAGATAGCCAAAAACATTCAGTACTTC. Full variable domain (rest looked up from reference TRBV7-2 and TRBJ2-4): GAGVSQSPSNKVTEKGKDVELRCDPISGHTALYWYRQSLGQGLEFLIYFQGNSAPDKSGLPSDRFSAERTGGSVSTLTIQRTQQEDSAVYLCASSSGQEIAKNIQYFGAGTRLSVL.

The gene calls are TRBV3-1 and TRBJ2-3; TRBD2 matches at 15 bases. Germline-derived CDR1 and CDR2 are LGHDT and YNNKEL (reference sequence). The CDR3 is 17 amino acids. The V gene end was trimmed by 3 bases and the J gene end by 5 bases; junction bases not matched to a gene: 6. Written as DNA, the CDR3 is TGTGCCAGCAGCCAGGCGGGACTAGCGGGAGGAGGAGATACGCAGTATTTT. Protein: CASSQAGLAGGGDTQYF.

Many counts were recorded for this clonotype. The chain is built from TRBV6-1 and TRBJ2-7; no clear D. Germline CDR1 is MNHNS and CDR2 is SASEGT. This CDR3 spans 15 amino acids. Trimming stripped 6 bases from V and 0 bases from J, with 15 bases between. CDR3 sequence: CASSPRSDSSYEQYF. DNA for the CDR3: TGTGCCAGCAGCCCCCGCAGCGACTCCTCCTACGAGCAGTACTTC.

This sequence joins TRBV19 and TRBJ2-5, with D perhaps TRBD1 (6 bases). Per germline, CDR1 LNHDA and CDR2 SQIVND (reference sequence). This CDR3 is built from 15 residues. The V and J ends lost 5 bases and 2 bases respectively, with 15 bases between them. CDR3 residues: CASSPGTMLQETQYF. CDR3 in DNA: TGTGCCAGTAGTCCCGGGACAATGTTACAAGAGACCCAGTACTTC.